This TCR beta chain was observed in a study of T cells after yellow fever vaccination. Overall study: Fractions low in cell number were prepared with SMART-Seq v4 Ultra Low Input. Study findings and constraints: Any FACS-sorted repertoire could hold abundant clonotypes that contaminate it from the bulk population. Booster sampling recovered most clones from primary vaccination (nearly 98% CD4, around 90% CD8).

A few counts support this clonotype. What it binds is unknown. For TCR, cDNA came from 5'RACE template switching, which added a universal primer site and UMIs. TCRdb called the 5' RACE reads again in MiXCR, with one record for every CDR3 protein. The table shows under 200,000 distinct CDR3 sequences, with approximately 9.9% occurring only once. The V gene's germline CDR1 is SGHTA and CDR2 FQGNSA. The length of the CDR3 is 12 residues. Trimming shortened V by 2 bases and J by 6 bases, and 4 bases separated the two germline ends. This receptor was identified in a young man who received the YFV17D yellow fever vaccine. This chain links TRBV7-2 with TRBJ1-4; D uncertain. The specimen was CD8+ T cells sorted from PBMCs, collected 15 days after the yellow fever booster vaccination. This chain's CDR3 is CASSLRDEKLFF. In DNA, the CDR3 is TGTGCCAGCAGCTTACGAGATGAAAAACTGTTTTTT. Looking up the rest from reference TRBV7-2 and TRBJ1-4 gives the full variable domain: GAGVSQSPSNKVTEKGKDVELRCDPISGHTALYWYRQSLGQGLEFLIYFQGNSAPDKSGLPSDRFSAERTGGSVSTLTIQRTQQEDSAVYLCASSLRDEKLFFGSGTQLSVL.